Included here is one T cell receptor (beta chain) sequence, with context. Its specificity is not known. This entry comes from a study of T cell responses to AZD1222 COVID-19 vaccine. Study observations and caveats: The peak T cell response came first, and repertoires were sampled only after it.

TCRdb keeps only in-frame clones here, not all; method: immunoSEQ multiplex PCR. The table lists under 130,000 clones, about 95% of them singletons. The CDR3 spans 13 residues. V was clipped by 0 bases and J by 7 bases, with 10 bases between them. Germline CDR1 is LGHNA and CDR2 is YNFKEQ. The chain couples TRBV4-2 to TRBJ2-7; D could derive from TRBD1 or TRBD2 (6 bases each). The source was peripheral blood, collected on day 0 of AZD1222 vaccination. The origin of this receptor is an adult in good health. CDR3 region: CASSQDWRGEQYF. The CDR3 bases are TGTGCCAGCAGCCAAGATTGGAGGGGGGAGCAGTACTTC.